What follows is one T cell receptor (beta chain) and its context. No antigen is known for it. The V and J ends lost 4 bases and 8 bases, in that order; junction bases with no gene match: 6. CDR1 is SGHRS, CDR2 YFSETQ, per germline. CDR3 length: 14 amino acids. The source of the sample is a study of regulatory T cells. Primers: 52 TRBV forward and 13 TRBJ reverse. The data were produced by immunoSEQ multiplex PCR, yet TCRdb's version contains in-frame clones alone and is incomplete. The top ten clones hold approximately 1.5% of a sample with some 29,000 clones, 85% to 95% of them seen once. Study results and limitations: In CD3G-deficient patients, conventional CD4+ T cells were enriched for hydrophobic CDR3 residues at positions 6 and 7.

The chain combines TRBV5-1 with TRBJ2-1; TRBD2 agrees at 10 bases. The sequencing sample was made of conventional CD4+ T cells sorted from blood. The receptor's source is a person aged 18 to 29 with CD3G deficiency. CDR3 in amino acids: CASSPGLATDEQFF. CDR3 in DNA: TGCGCCAGCAGCCCGGGACTAGCGACCGATGAGCAGTTCTTC.